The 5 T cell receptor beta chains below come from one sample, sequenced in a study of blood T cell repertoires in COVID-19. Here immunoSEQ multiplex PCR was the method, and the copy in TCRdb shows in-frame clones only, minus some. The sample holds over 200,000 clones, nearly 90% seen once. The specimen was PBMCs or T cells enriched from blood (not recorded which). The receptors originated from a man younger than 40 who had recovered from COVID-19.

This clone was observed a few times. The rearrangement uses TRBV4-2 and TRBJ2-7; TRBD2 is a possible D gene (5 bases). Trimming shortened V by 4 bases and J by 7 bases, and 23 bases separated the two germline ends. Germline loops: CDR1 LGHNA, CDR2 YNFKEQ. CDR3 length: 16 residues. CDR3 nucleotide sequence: TGTGCCAGCAGCCTAACCTTGGGGAGTCGCCTAGAGGAGCAGTACTTC. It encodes CASSLTLGSRLEEQYF.

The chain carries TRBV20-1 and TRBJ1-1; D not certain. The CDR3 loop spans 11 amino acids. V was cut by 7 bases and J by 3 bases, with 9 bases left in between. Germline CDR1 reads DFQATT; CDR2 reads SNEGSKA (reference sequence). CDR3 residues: CSGEEDTEAFF. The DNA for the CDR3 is TGCAGTGGTGAGGAGGACACTGAAGCTTTCTTT.

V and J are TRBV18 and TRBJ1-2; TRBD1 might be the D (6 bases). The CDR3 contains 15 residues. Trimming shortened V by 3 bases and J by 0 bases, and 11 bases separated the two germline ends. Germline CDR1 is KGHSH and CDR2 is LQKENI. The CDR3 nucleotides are TGTGCCAGCTCACCGTCCAGGACAGCTAACTATGGCTACACCTTC. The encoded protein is CASSPSRTANYGYTF.

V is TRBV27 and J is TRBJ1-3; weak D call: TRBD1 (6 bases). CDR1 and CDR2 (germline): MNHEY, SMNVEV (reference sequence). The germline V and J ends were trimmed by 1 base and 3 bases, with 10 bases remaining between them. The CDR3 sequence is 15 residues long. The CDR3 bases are TGTGCCAGCAGTTTATACAGGGACCGTGGAAACACCATATATTTT. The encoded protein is CASSLYRDRGNTIYF.

The CDR3 loop reads CASSFGTNLETQYF. The CDR3 DNA reads TGTGCCAGCTCCTTCGGGACAAACCTGGAGACCCAGTACTTC. The genes are TRBV19 and TRBJ2-5; D might be TRBD1 (6 bases). Germline CDR1 reads LNHDA; CDR2 reads SQIVND (reference sequence). With 9 bases removed from V and 5 bases from J, the gap between germline ends came to 19 bases. CDR3 size: 14 residues. Looking up the rest from reference TRBV19 and TRBJ2-5 gives the full variable domain: DGGITQSPKYLFRKEGQNVTLSCEQNLNHDAMYWYRQDPGQGLRLIYYSQIVNDFQKGDIAEGYSVSREKKESFPLTVTSAQKNPTAFYLCASSFGTNLETQYFGPGTRLLVL.